A single T cell receptor (beta chain) is shown here with its context. The sample originates from a study of blood T cell repertoires in COVID-19. Assay: immunoSEQ multiplex PCR; the TCRdb copy retains only in-frame clones and omits some. The sample carries 70,000 or so clones, more than 90% recorded once. Losses at the gene ends were 4 bases for V and 0 bases for J; bases not matched to a gene: 5. The CDR3 contains 16 residues. From germline, CDR1 is SGHNT and CDR2 YYREEE (reference sequence). The source of this sequence is a human donor in a cohort sampled during active COVID-19. The gene calls are TRBV5-4 and TRBJ2-3, with TRBD2 identical over 10 bases. The material sequenced was peripheral blood. The CDR3 sequence: CASSEGLAVSTDTQYF. The CDR3 nucleotides are TGTGCCAGCAGCGAAGGACTAGCGGTGAGCACAGATACGCAGTATTTT.